A single sample is the source of the 6 T cell receptor beta chains below, sequenced in a study of blood T cell repertoires in COVID-19 (TCRdb year 2020). Receptors were amplified or captured by the immunoSEQ multiplex PCR assay. The clones in this table, taken by TCRdb from immuneACCESS, are in-frame only. Not every clone is retained; where verified, under half of the shortfall comes from an unresolved V gene, and the cause of the rest is unknown. The sample table records almost 200,000 clones; about 90% of these occur just once. The ten largest clonotypes hold approximately 7.6% of the sample. Sequences were obtained from PBMCs or T cells enriched from blood (not recorded which). The source of these receptors is a woman aged 18-35 years who had recovered from COVID-19.

The chain is built from TRBV10-3 and TRBJ1-2, with 9 bases aligning to TRBD1. The V gene's germline CDR1 is ENHRY and CDR2 SYGVKD. The V segment lost 7 bases and the J segment 3 bases; nucleotides outside the gene matches: 6. This CDR3 comprises 14 residues. The CDR3 DNA reads TGTGCCATCAATCCGGGACAGGGAGACTATGGCTACACCTTC. As protein: CAINPGQGDYGYTF.

This clone was seen a single time. This sequence joins TRBV27 and TRBJ2-5, with 12 positions matching TRBD1. Germline V gene lookup returns CDR1 MNHEY and CDR2 SMNVEV (reference sequence). This CDR3 is 17 amino acids long. With V trimmed by 3 bases and J by 1 base, 6 bases remained unmatched. CDR3 in DNA: TGTGCCAGCAGTTTGGGGACAGGGGGCCTATCCCAAGAGACCCAGTACTTC. It yields the protein CASSLGTGGLSQETQYF.

V is TRBV18 and J is TRBJ1-1; perhaps TRBD1 as D (6 bases). V lost 0 bases and J lost 6, with 8 bases in between. The CDR3 sequence is 13 residues long. Germline CDR1 KGHSH, CDR2 LQKENI. CDR3 sequence reads: CASSPPAGAEAFF. The DNA of the CDR3 is TGTGCCAGCTCACCACCCGCAGGGGCTGAAGCTTTCTTT.

V and J are TRBV30 and TRBJ2-7; the D is unclear. This CDR3 comprises 13 residues. CDR1 is GTSNPN, CDR2 SVGIG, per germline (reference sequence). V lost 1 base and J lost 2, with 9 bases in between. The CDR3 bases are TGTGCCTGGAGTGGCCGGCAGGCCTACGAGCAGTACTTC. Its protein product is CAWSGRQAYEQYF. Complete variable domain (other parts from reference TRBV30 and TRBJ2-7): SQTIHQWPATLVQPVGSPLSLECTVEGTSNPNLYWYRQAAGRGLQLLFYSVGIGQISSEVPQNLSASRPQDRQFILSSKKLLLSDSGFYLCAWSGRQAYEQYFGPGTRLTVT.

The chain couples TRBV4-1 to TRBJ2-2; D is perhaps TRBD2 (6 bases). Germline V gene sequence: CDR1 MGHRA, CDR2 YSYEKL. Between the trimmed V and J ends, which lost 3 bases and 1 base, there was a span of 12 bases. CDR3 size: 16 residues. The CDR3 sequence: CASSHKLGGNTGELFF. The CDR3 region has the DNA TGCGCCAGCAGCCACAAACTCGGGGGGAACACCGGGGAGCTGTTTTTT.

The chain uses TRBV3-1 (or the pseudogene TRBV3-2) and TRBJ2-7, with a weak D call TRBD1 (5 bases). The CDR3 has 12 residues. Germline assignment: CDR1 LGHDT and CDR2 YNNKEL (reference sequence). Trimming removed 4 bases from V and 7 bases from J, with 11 bases in between. The CDR3 region is CASSRQKGEQYF. The CDR3 DNA reads TGTGCCAGCAGCCGCCAAAAGGGGGAGCAGTACTTC.